This T cell receptor beta chain was documented in a study of T cells in Graves' hyperthyroidism and ophthalmopathy. Study background: Peripheral blood was drawn at first diagnosis, prior to all treatment. Whole-study results and caveats: Most clonotypes expanded in the thyroid (above 0.001) were also present in blood. Ophthalmopathy, as predicted by the model, came a median roughly 6.5 months after the prediction.

The V end lost 1 base, the J end lost 1 base, and 7 bases lay between the germline ends. The length of the CDR3 is 14 residues. Germline V gene data show CDR1 as MGHRA and CDR2 as YSYEKL. RNA transcripts gave rise to amplified TCR beta CDR3 regions. The TCR CDR3 was amplified in a first-round RT-PCR using the HTBI primer set. MiXCR was run by TCRdb on the multiplex PCR reads, yielding one entry per CDR3 protein. This table has hundreds of thousands of distinct CDR3 sequences, more than 12% appearing once. Concerning this clonotype: The target antigen is unknown.

Uncontrolled infections, other autoimmune diseases, pregnancy or lactation led to exclusion of patients. The J gene is TRBJ1-1, the V gene TRBV4-1; D gene unclear. The receptor was isolated from a woman between 45 and 65 years old with Graves' ophthalmopathy. Sequenced material: blood. CDR3 residues: CASSQVSTNTEAFF. CDR3 in DNA: TGCGCCAGCAGCCAAGTGTCAACGAACACTGAAGCTTTCTTT.